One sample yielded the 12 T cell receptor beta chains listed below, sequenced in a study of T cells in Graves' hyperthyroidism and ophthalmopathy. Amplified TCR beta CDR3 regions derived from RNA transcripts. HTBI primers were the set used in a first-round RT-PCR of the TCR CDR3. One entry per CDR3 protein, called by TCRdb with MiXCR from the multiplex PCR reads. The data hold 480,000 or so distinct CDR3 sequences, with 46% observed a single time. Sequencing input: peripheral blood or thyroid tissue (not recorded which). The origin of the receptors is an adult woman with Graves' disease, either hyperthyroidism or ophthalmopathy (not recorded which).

In nucleotides, the CDR3 is TGCAGTGCTAGGCCTCCCGGGACCCCCAATCAGCCCCAGCATTTT. Its protein is CSARPPGTPNQPQHF. The V call is TRBV20-1, the J call TRBJ1-5, with D perhaps TRBD1 (5 bases). V lost 3 bases and J lost 3, with 15 bases in between. This CDR3 comprises 15 residues. The germline gives CDR1 DFQATT, CDR2 SNEGSKA (reference sequence).

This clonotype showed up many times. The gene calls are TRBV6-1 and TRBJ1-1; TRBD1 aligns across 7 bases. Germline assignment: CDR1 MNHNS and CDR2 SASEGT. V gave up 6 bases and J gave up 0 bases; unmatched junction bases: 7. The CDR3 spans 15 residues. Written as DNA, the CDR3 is TGTGCCAGCAGGGAACAGGGGATGATGAACACTGAAGCTTTCTTT. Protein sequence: CASREQGMMNTEAFF.

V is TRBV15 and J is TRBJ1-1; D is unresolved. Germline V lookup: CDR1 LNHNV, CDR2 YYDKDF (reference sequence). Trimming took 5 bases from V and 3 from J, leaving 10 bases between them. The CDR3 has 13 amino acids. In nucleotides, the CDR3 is TGTGCCACCAGCTTACGACAACACACTGAAGCTTTCTTT. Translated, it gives CATSLRQHTEAFF.

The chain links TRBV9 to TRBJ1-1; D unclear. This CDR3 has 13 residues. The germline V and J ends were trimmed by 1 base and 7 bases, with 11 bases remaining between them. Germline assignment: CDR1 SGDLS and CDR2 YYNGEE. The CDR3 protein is CASSVYPAGEAFF. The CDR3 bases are TGTGCCAGCAGCGTATACCCAGCGGGTGAAGCTTTCTTT.

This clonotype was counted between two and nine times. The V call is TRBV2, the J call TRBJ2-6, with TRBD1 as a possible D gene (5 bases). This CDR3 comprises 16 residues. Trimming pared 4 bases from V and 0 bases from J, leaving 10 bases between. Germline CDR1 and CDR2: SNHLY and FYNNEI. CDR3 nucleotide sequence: TGTGCCAGCAGTGCTACAGGAATCTCTGGGGCCAACGTCCTGACTTTC. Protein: CASSATGISGANVLTF.

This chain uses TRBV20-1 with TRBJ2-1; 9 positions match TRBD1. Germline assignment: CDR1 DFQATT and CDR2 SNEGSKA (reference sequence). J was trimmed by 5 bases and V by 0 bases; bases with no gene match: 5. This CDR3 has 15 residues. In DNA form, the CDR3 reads TGCAGTGCTAGAGATCCCGGGACAGGGCACAATGAGCAGTTCTTC. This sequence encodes CSARDPGTGHNEQFF.

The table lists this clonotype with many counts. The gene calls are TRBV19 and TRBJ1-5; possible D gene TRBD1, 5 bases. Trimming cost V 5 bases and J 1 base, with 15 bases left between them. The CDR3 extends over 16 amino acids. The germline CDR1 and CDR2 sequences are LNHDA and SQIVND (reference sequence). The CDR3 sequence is CASSPPGPRSNQPQHF. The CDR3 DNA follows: TGTGCCAGTAGTCCACCGGGACCCAGGAGCAATCAGCCCCAGCATTTT.

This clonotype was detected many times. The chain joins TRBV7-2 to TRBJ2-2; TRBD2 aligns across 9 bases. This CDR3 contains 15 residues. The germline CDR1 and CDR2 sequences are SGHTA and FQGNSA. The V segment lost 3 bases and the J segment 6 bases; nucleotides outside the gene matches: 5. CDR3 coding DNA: TGTGCCAGCAGCTTTCGCGGGAGGGCCGCCGGGGAGCTGTTTTTT. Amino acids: CASSFRGRAAGELFF.

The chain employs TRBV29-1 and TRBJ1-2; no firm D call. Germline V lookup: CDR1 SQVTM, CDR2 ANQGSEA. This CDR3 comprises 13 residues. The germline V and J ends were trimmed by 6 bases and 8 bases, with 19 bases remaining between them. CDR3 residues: CSVGPIRSQGYTF. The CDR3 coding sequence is TGCAGCGTGGGCCCAATTAGGAGCCAAGGCTACACCTTC.

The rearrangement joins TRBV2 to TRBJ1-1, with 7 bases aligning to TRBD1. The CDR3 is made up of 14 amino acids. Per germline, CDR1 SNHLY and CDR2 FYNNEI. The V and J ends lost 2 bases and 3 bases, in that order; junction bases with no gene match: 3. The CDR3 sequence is CASSEYRGDTEAFF. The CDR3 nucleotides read TGTGCCAGCAGTGAATACAGGGGCGACACTGAAGCTTTCTTT.

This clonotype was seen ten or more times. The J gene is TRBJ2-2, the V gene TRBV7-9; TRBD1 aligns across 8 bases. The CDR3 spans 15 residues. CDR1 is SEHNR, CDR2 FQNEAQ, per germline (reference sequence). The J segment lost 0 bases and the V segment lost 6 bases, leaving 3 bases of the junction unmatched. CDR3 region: CASRPGQANTGELFF. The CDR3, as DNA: TGTGCCAGCAGACCGGGACAGGCGAACACCGGGGAGCTGTTTTTT.

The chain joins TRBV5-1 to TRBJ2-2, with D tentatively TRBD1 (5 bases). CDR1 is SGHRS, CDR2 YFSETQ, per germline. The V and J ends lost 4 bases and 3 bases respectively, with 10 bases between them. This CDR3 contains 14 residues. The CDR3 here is CASSAREYTGELFF. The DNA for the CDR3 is TGCGCCAGCAGCGCCAGGGAATACACCGGGGAGCTGTTTTTT.